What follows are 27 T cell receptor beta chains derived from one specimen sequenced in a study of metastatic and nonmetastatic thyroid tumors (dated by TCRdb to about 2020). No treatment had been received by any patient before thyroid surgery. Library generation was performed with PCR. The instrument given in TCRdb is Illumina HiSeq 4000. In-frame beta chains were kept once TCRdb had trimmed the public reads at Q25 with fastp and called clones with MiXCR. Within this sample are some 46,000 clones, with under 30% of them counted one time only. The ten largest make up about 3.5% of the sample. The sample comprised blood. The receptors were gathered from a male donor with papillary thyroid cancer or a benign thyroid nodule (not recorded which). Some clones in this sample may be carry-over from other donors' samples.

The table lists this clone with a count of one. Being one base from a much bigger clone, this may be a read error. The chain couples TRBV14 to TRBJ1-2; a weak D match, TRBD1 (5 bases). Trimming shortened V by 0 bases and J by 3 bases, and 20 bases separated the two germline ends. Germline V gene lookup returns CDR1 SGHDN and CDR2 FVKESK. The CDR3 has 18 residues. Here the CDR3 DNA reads TGTGCCAGCAGCCAAGATCGTGGGGCAGTGGCCGAGTACTATGGCTACACCTTC. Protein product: CASSQDRGAVAEYYGYTF.

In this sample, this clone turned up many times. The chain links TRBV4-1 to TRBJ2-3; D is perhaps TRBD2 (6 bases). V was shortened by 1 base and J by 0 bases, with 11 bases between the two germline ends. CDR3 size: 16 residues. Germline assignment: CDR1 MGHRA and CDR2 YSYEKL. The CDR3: CASSQVPSVSTDTQYF. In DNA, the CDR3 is TGCGCCAGCAGCCAAGTTCCTAGCGTTAGCACAGATACGCAGTATTTT.

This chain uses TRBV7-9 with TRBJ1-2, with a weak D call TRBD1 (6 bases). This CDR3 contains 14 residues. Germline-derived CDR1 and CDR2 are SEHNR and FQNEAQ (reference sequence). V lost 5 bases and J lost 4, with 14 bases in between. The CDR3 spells CASSRGTGLYGYTF. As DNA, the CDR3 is TGTGCCAGCAGCCGGGGTACAGGGCTCTATGGCTACACCTTC.

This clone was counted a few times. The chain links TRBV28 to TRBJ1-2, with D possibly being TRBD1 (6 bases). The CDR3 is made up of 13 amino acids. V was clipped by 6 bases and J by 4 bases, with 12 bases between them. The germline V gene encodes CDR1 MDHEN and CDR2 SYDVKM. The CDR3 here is CASSPTGSYGYTF. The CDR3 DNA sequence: TGTGCCAGCAGCCCGACAGGATCCTATGGCTACACCTTC.

This CDR3 is CASSPAANTEAFF. As DNA, the CDR3 is TGTGCCAGCAGCCCCGCGGCAAACACTGAAGCTTTCTTT. The chain recombines TRBV11-2 with TRBJ1-1; D is unresolved. Germline CDR1 SGHAT, CDR2 FQNNGV. The CDR3 is 13 amino acids. The germline V and J ends were trimmed by 5 bases and 2 bases, with 9 bases remaining between them.

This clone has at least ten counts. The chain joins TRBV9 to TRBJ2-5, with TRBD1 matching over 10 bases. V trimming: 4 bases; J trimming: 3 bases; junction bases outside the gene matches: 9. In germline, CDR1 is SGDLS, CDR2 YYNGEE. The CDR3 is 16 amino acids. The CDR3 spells CASSRKTGGKEETQYF. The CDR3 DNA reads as TGTGCCAGCAGCCGTAAGACAGGGGGCAAAGAAGAGACCCAGTACTTC.

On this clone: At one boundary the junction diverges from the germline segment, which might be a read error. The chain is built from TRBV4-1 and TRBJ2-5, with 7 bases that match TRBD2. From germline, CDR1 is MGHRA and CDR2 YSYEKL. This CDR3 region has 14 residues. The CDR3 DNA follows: TGCGCCAGCAGCCAAGTTGAGGGAGGAGGGACTACACATTTC. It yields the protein CASSQVEGGGTTHF.

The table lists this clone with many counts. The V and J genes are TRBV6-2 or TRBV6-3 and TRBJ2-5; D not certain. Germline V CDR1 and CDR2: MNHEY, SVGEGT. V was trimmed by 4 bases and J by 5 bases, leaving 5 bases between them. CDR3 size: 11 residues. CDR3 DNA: TGTGCCAGCAGTTTCGAGGAGACCCAGTACTTC. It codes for CASSFEETQYF.

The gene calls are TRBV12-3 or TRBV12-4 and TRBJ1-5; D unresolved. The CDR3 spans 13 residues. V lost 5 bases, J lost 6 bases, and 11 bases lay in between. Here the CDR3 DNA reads TGTGCCAGCAGTGAGAGGGTGAGTCAGCCCCAGCATTTT. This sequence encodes CASSERVSQPQHF.

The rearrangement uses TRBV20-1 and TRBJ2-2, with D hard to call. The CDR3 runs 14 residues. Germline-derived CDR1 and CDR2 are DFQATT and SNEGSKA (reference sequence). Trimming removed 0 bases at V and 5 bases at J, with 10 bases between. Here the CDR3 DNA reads TGCAGTGCTAGAGATTCACGTGGGACCGGGGAGCTGTTTTTT. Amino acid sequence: CSARDSRGTGELFF.

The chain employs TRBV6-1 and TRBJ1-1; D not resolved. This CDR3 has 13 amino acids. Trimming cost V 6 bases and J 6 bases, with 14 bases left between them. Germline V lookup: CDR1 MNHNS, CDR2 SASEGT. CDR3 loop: CASSPGISPEAFF. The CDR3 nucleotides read TGTGCCAGCAGCCCCGGGATCAGTCCTGAAGCTTTCTTT.

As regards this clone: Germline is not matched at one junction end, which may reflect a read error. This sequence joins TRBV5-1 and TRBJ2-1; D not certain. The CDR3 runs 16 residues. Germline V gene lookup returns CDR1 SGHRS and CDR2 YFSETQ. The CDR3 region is CASILVSVGSYNEQFF. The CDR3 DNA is TGCGCCAGCATCTTGGTATCGGTGGGCTCCTACAATGAGCAGTTCTTC.

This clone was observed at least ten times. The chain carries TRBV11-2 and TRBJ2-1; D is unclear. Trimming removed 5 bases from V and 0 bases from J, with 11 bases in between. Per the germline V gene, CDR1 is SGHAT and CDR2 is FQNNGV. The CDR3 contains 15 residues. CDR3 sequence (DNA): TGTGCCAGCAGCCCCTTAGTTAGCTCCTACAATGAGCAGTTCTTC. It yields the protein CASSPLVSSYNEQFF.

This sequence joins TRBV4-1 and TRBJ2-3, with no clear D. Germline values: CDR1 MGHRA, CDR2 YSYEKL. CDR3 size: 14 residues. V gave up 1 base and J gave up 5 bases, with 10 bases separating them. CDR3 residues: CASSQGVPGDTQYF. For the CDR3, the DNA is TGCGCCAGCAGCCAAGGGGTGCCCGGAGATACGCAGTATTTT.

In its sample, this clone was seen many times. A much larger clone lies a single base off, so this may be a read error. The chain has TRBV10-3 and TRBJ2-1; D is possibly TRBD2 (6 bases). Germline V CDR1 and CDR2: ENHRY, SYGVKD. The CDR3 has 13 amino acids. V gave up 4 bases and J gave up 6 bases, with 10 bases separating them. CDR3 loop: CAISGLVGNEQFF. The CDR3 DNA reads TGTGCCATCAGTGGACTAGTGGGCAATGAGCAGTTCTTC.

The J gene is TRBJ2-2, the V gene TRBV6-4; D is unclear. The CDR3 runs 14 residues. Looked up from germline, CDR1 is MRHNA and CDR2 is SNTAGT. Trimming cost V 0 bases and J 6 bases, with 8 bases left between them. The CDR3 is CASSDSETAGELFF. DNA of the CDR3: TGTGCCAGCAGTGACTCGGAGACCGCCGGGGAGCTGTTTTTT.

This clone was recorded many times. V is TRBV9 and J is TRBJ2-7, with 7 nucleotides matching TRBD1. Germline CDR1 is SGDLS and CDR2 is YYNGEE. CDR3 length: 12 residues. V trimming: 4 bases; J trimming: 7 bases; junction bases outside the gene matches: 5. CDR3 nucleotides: TGTGCCAGCAGCTCTGACAGGGTGGAGCAGTACTTC. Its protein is CASSSDRVEQYF.

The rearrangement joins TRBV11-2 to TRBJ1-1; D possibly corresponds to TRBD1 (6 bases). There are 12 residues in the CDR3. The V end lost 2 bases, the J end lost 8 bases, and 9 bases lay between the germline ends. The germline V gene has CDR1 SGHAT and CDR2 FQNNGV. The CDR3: CASSLTGFEAFF. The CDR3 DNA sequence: TGTGCCAGCAGCTTAACAGGGTTCGAAGCTTTCTTT.

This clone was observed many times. The CDR3 spells CASSPRSPPYEQYF. In nucleotides, the CDR3 is TGTGCCAGCAGTCCCCGGTCCCCACCCTACGAGCAGTACTTC. The J gene is TRBJ2-7, the V gene TRBV6-1, with D unresolved. Germline CDR1 and CDR2: MNHNS and SASEGT. V lost 5 bases to trimming and J lost 2 bases, with 13 bases between them. This CDR3 spans 14 amino acids.

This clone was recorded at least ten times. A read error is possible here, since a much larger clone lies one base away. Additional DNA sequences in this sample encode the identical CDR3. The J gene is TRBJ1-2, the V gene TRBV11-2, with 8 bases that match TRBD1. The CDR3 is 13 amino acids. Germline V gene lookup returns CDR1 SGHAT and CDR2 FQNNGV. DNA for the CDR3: TGCGCCAGCAGCTTGGGACAGGACTATGGCTACACCTTC. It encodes CASSLGQDYGYTF.

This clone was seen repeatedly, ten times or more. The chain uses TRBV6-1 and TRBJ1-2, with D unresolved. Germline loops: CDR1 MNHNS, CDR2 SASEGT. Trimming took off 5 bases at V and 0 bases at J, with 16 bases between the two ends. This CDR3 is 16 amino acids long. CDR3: CASSPQSHGANYGYTF. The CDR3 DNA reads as TGTGCCAGCAGTCCACAGAGCCATGGGGCTAACTATGGCTACACCTTC.

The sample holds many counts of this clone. CDR3 sequence (DNA): TGTGCCAGCAGCTTAGAGGGGCGCGGTGAGCAGTTCTTC. It codes for CASSLEGRGEQFF. The chain has TRBV9 and TRBJ2-1; D tentatively fits TRBD1 or TRBD2 (5 bases each). The germline CDR1 and CDR2 sequences are SGDLS and YYNGEE. This CDR3 is 13 amino acids long. V lost 4 bases and J lost 9, with 14 bases in between.

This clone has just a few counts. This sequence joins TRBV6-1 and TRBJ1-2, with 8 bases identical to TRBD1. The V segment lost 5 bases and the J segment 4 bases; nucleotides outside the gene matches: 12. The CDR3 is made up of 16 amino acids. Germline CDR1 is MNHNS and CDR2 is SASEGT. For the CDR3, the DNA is TGTGCCAGCAGTTTTCAGACAGGGGTGGGGAGCTATGGCTACACCTTC. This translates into CASSFQTGVGSYGYTF.

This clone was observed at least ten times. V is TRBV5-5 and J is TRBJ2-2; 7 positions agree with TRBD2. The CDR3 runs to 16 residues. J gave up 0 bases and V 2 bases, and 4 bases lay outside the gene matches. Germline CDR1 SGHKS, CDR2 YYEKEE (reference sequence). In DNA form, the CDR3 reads TGTGCCAGCAGCTTACCGAGCGGGGCGAACACCGGGGAGCTGTTTTTT. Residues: CASSLPSGANTGELFF. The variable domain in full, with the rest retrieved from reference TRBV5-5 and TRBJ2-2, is DAGVTQSPTHLIKTRGQQVTLRCSPISGHKSVSWYQQVLGQGPQFIFQYYEKEERGRGNFPDRFSARQFPNYSSELNVNALLLGDSALYLCASSLPSGANTGELFFGEGSRLTVL.

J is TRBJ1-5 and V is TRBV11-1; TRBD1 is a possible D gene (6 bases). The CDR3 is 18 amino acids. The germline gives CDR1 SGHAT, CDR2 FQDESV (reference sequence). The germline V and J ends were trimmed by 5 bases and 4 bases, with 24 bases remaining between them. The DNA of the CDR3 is TGTGCCAGCAGCCCAGGGGAAAGGGGGGAAGAGGGGAATCAGCCCCAGCATTTT. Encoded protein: CASSPGERGEEGNQPQHF.

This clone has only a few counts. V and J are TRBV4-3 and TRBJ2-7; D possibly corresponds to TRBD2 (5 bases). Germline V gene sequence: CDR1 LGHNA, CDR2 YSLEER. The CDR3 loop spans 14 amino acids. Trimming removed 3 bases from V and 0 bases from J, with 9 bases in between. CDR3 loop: CASSQWESSYEQYF. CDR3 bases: TGCGCCAGCAGCCAGTGGGAGAGCTCCTACGAGCAGTACTTC.

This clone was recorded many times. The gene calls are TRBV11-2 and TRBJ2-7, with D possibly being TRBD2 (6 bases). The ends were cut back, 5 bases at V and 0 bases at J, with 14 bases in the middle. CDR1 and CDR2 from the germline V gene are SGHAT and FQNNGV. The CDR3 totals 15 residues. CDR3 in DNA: TGTGCCAGCAGCCCACAATTGGGGGGCTCCTACGAGCAGTACTTC. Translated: CASSPQLGGSYEQYF.